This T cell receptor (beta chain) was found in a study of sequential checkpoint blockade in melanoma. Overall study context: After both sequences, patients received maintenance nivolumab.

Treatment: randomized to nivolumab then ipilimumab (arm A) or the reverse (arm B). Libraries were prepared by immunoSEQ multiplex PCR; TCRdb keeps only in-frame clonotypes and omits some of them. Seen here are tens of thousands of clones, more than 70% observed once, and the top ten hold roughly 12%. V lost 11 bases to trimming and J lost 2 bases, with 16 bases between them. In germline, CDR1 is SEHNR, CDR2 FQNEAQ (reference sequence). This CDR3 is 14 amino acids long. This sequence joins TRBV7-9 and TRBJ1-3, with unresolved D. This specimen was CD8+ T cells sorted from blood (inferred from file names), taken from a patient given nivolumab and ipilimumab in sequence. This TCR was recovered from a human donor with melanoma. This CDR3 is CAAQVDSAGNTIYF. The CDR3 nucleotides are TGTGCCGCCCAGGTTGATTCAGCTGGAAACACCATATATTTT.